The rows below give T cell receptor beta chains drawn from one sample of a study of regulatory T cells in long-lasting Graves disease. TCRdb redid the calling of the multiplex PCR reads with MiXCR, one entry per CDR3 protein. The sample lists approximately 300,000 distinct CDR3 sequences, 18% seen once, with about 39% in the top ten. The sample was peripheral blood mononuclear cells (PBMCs), taken at new diagnosis, from a patient treated with antithyroid drugs. The receptor set was obtained from a female donor with Graves disease. CDR3s include the opening cysteine and the closing phenylalanine or tryptophan.

cdr3_length	v_call	j_call	cdr3_aa
17	TRBV12-3/TRBV12-4	TRBJ2-1	CASSSPLAAEPYNEQFF
14	TRBV28	TRBJ1-5	CASSFPGEDQPQHF
13	TRBV20-1	TRBJ1-1	CSAREGMNTEAFF
14	TRBV28	TRBJ1-6	CASSLFQVNSPLHF
13	TRBV6-1	TRBJ1-1	CASNPAISTEAFF
15	TRBV20-1	TRBJ1-1	CSASDRRKMNTEAFF
15	TRBV28	TRBJ2-7	CASLSLEQGSYEQYF
15	TRBV7-8	TRBJ1-5	CASSLAGQGNQPQHF
15	TRBV2	TRBJ1-6	CASSDSGTGGSPLHF
15	TRBV6-1	TRBJ2-3	CASSESRPVSGTQYF
15	TRBV4-1	TRBJ1-6	CASSPRGPLASPLHF
16	TRBV28	TRBJ2-2	CASSLMSSRYTGELFF
14	TRBV6-1	TRBJ2-3	CATASGSVSDTQYF
17	TRBV6-2/TRBV6-3	TRBJ2-7	CASSYFLPGQGGDEQYF
16	TRBV14	TRBJ1-2	CASSLFPRAANYGYTF